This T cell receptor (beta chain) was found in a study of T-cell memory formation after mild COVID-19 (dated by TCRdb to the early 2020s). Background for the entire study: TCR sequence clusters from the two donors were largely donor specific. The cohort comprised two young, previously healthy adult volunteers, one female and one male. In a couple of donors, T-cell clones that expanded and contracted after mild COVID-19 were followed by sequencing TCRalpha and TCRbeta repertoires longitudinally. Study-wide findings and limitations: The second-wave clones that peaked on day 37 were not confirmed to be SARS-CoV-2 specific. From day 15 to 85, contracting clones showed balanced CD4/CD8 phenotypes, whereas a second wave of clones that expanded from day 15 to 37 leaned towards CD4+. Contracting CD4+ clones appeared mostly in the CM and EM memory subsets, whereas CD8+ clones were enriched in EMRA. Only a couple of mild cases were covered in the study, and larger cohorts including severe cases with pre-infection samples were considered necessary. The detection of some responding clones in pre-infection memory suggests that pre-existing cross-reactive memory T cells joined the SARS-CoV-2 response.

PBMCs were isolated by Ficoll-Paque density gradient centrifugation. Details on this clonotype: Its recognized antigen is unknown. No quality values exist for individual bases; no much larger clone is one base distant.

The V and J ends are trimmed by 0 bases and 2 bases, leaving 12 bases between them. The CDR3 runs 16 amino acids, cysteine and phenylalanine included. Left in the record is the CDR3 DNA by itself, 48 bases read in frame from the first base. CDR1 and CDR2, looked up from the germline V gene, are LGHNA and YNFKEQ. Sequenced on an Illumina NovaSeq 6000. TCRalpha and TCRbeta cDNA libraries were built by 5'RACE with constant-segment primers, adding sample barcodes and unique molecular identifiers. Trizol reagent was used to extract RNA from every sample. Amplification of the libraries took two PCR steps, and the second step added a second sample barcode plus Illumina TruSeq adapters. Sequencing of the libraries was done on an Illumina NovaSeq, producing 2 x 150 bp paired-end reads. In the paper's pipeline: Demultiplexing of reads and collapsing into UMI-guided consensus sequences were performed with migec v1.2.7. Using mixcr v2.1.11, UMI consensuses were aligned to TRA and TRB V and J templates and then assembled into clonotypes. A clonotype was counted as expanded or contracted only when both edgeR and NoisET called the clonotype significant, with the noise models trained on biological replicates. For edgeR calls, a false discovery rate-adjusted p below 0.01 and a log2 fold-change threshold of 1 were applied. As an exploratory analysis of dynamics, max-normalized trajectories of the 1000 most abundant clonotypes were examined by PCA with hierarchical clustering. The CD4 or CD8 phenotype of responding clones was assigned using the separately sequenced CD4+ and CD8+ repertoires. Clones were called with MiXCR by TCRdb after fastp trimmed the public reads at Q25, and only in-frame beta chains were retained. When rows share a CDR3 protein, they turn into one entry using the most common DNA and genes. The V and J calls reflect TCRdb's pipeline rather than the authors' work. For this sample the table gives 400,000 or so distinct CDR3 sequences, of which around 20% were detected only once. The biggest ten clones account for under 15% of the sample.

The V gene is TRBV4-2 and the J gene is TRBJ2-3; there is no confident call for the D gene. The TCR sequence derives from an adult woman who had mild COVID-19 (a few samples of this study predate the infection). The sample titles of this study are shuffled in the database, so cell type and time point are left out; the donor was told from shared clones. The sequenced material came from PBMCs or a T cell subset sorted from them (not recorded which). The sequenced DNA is TGTGCCAGCAGCCAAGAAAAGTCTTCCTTCACAGATACGCAGTATTTT. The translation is CASSQEKSSFTDTQYF.